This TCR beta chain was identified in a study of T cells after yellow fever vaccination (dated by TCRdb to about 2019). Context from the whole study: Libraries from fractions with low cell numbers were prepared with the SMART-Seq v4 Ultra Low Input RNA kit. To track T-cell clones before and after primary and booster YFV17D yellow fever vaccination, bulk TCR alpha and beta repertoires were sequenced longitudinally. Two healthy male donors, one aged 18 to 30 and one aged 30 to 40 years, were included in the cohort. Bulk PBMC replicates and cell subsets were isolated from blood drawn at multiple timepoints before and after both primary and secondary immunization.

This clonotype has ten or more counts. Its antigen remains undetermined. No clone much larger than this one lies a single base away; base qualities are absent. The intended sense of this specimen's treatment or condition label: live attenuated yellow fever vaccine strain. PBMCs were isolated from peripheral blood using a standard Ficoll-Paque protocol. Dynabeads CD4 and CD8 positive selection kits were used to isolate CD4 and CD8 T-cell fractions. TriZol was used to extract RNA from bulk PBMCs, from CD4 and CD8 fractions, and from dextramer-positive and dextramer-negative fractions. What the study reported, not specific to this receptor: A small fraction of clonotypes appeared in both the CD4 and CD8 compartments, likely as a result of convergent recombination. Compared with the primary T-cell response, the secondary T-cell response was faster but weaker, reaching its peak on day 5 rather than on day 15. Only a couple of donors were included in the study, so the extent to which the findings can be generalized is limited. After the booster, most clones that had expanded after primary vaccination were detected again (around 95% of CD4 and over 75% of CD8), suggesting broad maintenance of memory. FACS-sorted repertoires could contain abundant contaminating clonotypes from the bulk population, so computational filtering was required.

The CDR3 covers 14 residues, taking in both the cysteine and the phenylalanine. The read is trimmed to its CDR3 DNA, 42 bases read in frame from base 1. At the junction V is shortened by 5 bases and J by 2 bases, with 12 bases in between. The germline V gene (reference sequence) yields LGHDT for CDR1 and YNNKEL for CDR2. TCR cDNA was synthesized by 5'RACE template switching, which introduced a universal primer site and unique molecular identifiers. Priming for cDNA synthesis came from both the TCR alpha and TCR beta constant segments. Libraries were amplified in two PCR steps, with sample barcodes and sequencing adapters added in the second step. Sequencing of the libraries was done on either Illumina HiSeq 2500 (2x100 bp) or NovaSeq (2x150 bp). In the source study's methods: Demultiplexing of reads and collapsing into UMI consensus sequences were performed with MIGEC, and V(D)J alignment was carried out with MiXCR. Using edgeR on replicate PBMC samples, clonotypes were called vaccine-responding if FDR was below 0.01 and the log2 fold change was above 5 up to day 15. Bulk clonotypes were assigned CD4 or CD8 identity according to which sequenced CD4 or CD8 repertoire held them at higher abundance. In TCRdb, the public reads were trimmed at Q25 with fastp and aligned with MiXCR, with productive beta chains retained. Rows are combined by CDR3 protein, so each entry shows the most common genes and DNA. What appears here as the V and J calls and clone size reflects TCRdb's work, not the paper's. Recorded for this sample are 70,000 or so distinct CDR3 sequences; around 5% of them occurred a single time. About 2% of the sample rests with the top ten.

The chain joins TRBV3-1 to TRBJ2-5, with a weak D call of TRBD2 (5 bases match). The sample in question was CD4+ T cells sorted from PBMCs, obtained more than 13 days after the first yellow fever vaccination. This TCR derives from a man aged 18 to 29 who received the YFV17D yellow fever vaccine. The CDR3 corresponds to CASSSGRGQETQYF. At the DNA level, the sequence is TGTGCCAGCAGCTCAGGTCGGGGTCAAGAGACCCAGTACTTC.